A single sample is the source of the 20 T cell receptor beta chains below, sequenced in a study of cytomegalovirus exposure and HLA in healthy donors. Libraries were prepared by immunoSEQ multiplex PCR; TCRdb keeps only in-frame clonotypes and omits some of them. The sample lists over 110,000 clones, 85% to 90% seen once, with 8.7% in the top ten. Input material: PBMCs. These receptor sequences come from a man younger than 30 in good health and CMV-seropositive.

The chain recombines TRBV4-1 with TRBJ1-2, with D possibly being TRBD1 (5 bases). Germline assignment: CDR1 MGHRA and CDR2 YSYEKL. The V end lost 1 base, the J end lost 3 bases, and 6 bases lay between the germline ends. The length of the CDR3 is 13 residues. CDR3 loop: CASSQAGDYGYTF. The CDR3 DNA reads as TGCGCCAGCAGCCAAGCGGGGGACTATGGCTACACCTTC.

Only one count was recorded for this clone. J is TRBJ1-2 and V is TRBV27; D is possibly TRBD1 (6 bases). Trimming pared 5 bases from V and 3 bases from J, leaving 16 bases between. CDR1 is MNHEY, CDR2 SMNVEV, per germline (reference sequence). The CDR3 spans 15 residues. The chain's CDR3 is CASSPSGGAYYGYTF. The CDR3 coding sequence is TGTGCCAGCAGTCCCTCGGGGGGGGCGTACTATGGCTACACCTTC.

This clone was found once. The V gene is TRBV6-4, the J gene TRBJ2-5; 8 bases match TRBD1. CDR3 length: 13 residues. Per the germline V gene, CDR1 is MRHNA and CDR2 is SNTAGT. V was pared by 10 bases and J by 5 bases, with 9 bases of the junction left unmatched. CDR3 bases: TGTGCCAACCCCCAGGACAGGGTGGAGACCCAGTACTTC. Its translation is CANPQDRVETQYF.

This chain connects TRBV29-1 to TRBJ2-7; weak D call: TRBD1 (6 bases). This CDR3 has 13 residues. V was cut by 7 bases and J by 6 bases, with 19 bases left in between. Germline-derived CDR1 and CDR2 are SQVTM and ANQGSEA. The CDR3 is CSAGGPTGTEQYF. In nucleotides, the CDR3 is TGCAGCGCTGGGGGCCCGACGGGGACCGAGCAGTACTTC.

The J gene is TRBJ2-7, the V gene TRBV5-8; TRBD1 is a possible D gene (6 bases). V lost 4 bases, J lost 2 bases, and 16 bases lay in between. The V gene's germline CDR1 is SGHTS and CDR2 YDEGEE. CDR3 size: 15 residues. CDR3 residues: CASSVPETGTYEQYF. CDR3 coding DNA: TGTGCCAGCAGCGTCCCCGAGACAGGCACCTACGAGCAGTACTTC.

CDR3 coding DNA: TGTGCCAGCAGTCCCACCCCAACTAGCGGGACATCCTACGAGCAGTACTTC. Translation: CASSPTPTSGTSYEQYF. V gene TRBV6-4 combines with J gene TRBJ2-7; 10 bases line up with TRBD2. V was clipped by 5 bases and J by 1 base; unmatched bases: 11. The CDR3 contains 17 residues. CDR1 is MRHNA and CDR2 is SNTAGT in the germline V gene.

The V and J genes are TRBV9 and TRBJ1-5; D possibly corresponds to TRBD1 (5 bases). From germline, CDR1 is SGDLS and CDR2 YYNGEE. V gave up 4 bases and J gave up 3 bases, with 8 bases separating them. The CDR3 has 13 amino acids. CDR3 in amino acids: CASSRGDNQPQHF. Written as DNA, the CDR3 is TGTGCCAGCAGCCGGGGGGACAATCAGCCCCAGCATTTT. Full variable domain (remainder filled in from reference TRBV9 and TRBJ1-5): DSGVTQTPKHLITATGQRVTLRCSPRSGDLSVYWYQQSLDQGLQFLIQYYNGEERAKGNILERFSAQQFPDLHSELNLSSLELGDSALYFCASSRGDNQPQHFGDGTRLSIL.

The chain is built from TRBV5-1 and TRBJ2-7; 10 bases fit TRBD1. The germline V gene encodes CDR1 SGHRS and CDR2 YFSETQ. The CDR3 runs to 17 residues. With 0 bases clipped from V and 5 bases from J, the junction kept 11 bases outside the gene matches. CDR3 in DNA: TGCGCCAGCAGCTTGGAGGTAGGGGACAGGGGCTTCCACGAGCAGTACTTC. It encodes CASSLEVGDRGFHEQYF. Together with reference TRBV5-1 and TRBJ2-7, the CDR3 gives the full variable domain: KAGVTQTPRYLIKTRGQQVTLSCSPISGHRSVSWYQQTPGQGLQFLFEYFSETQRNKGNFPGRFSGRQFSNSRSEMNVSTLELGDSALYLCASSLEVGDRGFHEQYFGPGTRLTVT.

V gene TRBV5-6 combines with J gene TRBJ1-2; 8 nucleotides agree with TRBD1. The CDR3 loop spans 19 amino acids. The trim removed 0 bases at V and 7 bases at J, leaving 20 bases unmatched. Germline CDR1 SGHDT, CDR2 YYEEEE. The CDR3 reads CASSLVVWTGQAVFSGYTF. CDR3 coding DNA: TGTGCCAGCAGCTTGGTCGTTTGGACAGGGCAAGCCGTATTCTCTGGCTACACCTTC.

The V gene is TRBV30, the J gene TRBJ2-5, with D maybe TRBD1 (5 bases). The CDR3 is made up of 15 amino acids. Between the trimmed V and J ends, which lost 2 bases and 0 bases, there was a span of 13 bases. Germline CDR1 is GTSNPN and CDR2 is SVGIG (reference sequence). The CDR3 sequence: CAWSRQYPYQETQYF. The CDR3 DNA sequence: TGTGCCTGGAGTCGACAGTATCCCTACCAAGAGACCCAGTACTTC.

This clone was detected only once. This chain connects TRBV6-4 to TRBJ2-6; 7 bases are a match to TRBD1. The CDR3 runs 19 residues. Germline CDR1 and CDR2: MRHNA and SNTAGT. The V and J ends lost 2 bases and 0 bases, in that order; junction bases with no gene match: 10. CDR3 loop: CASSDTWDSFVSGANVLTF. For the CDR3, the DNA is TGTGCCAGCAGTGACACTTGGGACAGTTTCGTCTCTGGGGCCAACGTCCTGACTTTC.

This rearrangement joins TRBV5-1 to TRBJ1-2, with TRBD1 identical over 7 bases. The CDR3 length is 13 residues. Germline CDR1 is SGHRS and CDR2 is YFSETQ. V was pared by 0 bases and J by 6 bases, with 2 bases of the junction left unmatched. This CDR3 reads CASSLGQGHGYTF. The CDR3 DNA reads TGCGCCAGCAGCTTGGGACAGGGCCATGGCTACACCTTC. The full variable domain, with the rest looked up from reference TRBV5-1 and TRBJ1-2, is KAGVTQTPRYLIKTRGQQVTLSCSPISGHRSVSWYQQTPGQGLQFLFEYFSETQRNKGNFPGRFSGRQFSNSRSEMNVSTLELGDSALYLCASSLGQGHGYTFGSGTRLTVV.

This chain connects TRBV9 to TRBJ1-3; the match to TRBD1 covers 7 bases. Losses at the gene ends were 3 bases for V and 1 base for J; bases not matched to a gene: 4. In germline, CDR1 is SGDLS, CDR2 YYNGEE. CDR3 length equals 15 residues. CDR3 in amino acids: CASSGQGASGNTIYF. DNA of the CDR3: TGTGCCAGCAGCGGACAGGGAGCATCTGGAAACACCATATATTTT.

The V call is TRBV11-3, the J call TRBJ2-2; 11 positions match TRBD2. Germline CDR1 and CDR2: SGHNT and YENEEA. The J segment lost 4 bases and the V segment lost 1 base, leaving 8 bases of the junction unmatched. The CDR3 consists of 18 residues. In nucleotides, the CDR3 is TGTGCCAGCAGCTTAGTTTGTACTAGCGGGGGTGTCACCGGGGAGCTGTTTTTT. Protein sequence: CASSLVCTSGGVTGELFF.

The V and J genes are TRBV10-1 and TRBJ2-7, with 9 bases fitting TRBD1. The V gene's germline CDR1 is WNHNN and CDR2 SYGVQD (reference sequence). The CDR3 spans 18 residues. The V gene end was trimmed by 2 bases and the J gene end by 3 bases; junction bases not matched to a gene: 14. The CDR3 loop is CASSERRGTGKGNYEQYF. Here the CDR3 DNA reads TGCGCCAGCAGTGAGAGGAGGGGGACAGGGAAAGGAAACTACGAGCAGTACTTC.

The chain combines TRBV11-3 with TRBJ1-2; D is uncertain. Germline V gene data show CDR1 as SGHNT and CDR2 as YENEEA. CDR3 size: 16 residues. V was clipped by 0 bases and J by 5 bases, with 16 bases between them. CDR3 DNA: TGTGCCAGCAGCTTAGATTTTCCGGGTTCTCCTTATGGCTACACCTTC. Translation gives CASSLDFPGSPYGYTF.

V gene TRBV2 combines with J gene TRBJ1-4; no clear D. Germline V lookup: CDR1 SNHLY, CDR2 FYNNEI. The CDR3 covers 13 residues. Deletions cut 2 bases from V and 6 bases from J, with 7 bases between. The CDR3 loop reads CASSELRYEKLFF. CDR3 DNA sequence: TGTGCCAGCAGTGAACTCAGATATGAAAAACTGTTTTTT.

This chain links TRBV7-9 with TRBJ2-3; D perhaps matches TRBD1 (5 bases). The CDR3 covers 14 residues. Trimming stripped 6 bases from V and 6 bases from J, with 16 bases between. The germline V gene encodes CDR1 SEHNR and CDR2 FQNEAQ (reference sequence). CDR3 residues: CASRPGWDPDTQYF. CDR3 bases: TGTGCCAGCAGACCAGGGTGGGATCCCGATACGCAGTATTTT.

The chain links TRBV5-1 to TRBJ2-5, with a weak D call TRBD1 (6 bases). The CDR3 spans 14 residues. V was pared by 4 bases and J by 1 base, with 11 bases between. Germline-derived CDR1 and CDR2 are SGHRS and YFSETQ. For the CDR3, the DNA is TGCGCCAGCAGCACTAGGACAGCCCAAGAGACCCAGTACTTC. This codes for CASSTRTAQETQYF. Filled out from reference TRBV5-1 and TRBJ2-5, the complete variable domain reads KAGVTQTPRYLIKTRGQQVTLSCSPISGHRSVSWYQQTPGQGLQFLFEYFSETQRNKGNFPGRFSGRQFSNSRSEMNVSTLELGDSALYLCASSTRTAQETQYFGPGTRLLVL.

This chain connects TRBV7-9 to TRBJ1-2, with 11 bases fitting TRBD1. The CDR3 extends over 14 amino acids. The trim removed 3 bases at V and 6 bases at J, leaving 3 bases unmatched. From germline, CDR1 is SEHNR and CDR2 FQNEAQ (reference sequence). The CDR3 reads CASSFGQGAHGYTF. The CDR3 bases are TGTGCCAGCAGCTTCGGACAGGGGGCGCATGGCTACACCTTC.